This T cell receptor beta chain was observed in a study of Ad26.COV2.S vaccination and SARS-CoV-2 variants (dated by TCRdb to 2020 to 2023). Some background on the complete study: Donors in the vaccine arm were drawn from COV1001, a phase I-IIa trial of Ad26.COV2.S in healthy adults that was multicentre, randomized, double-blind and placebo-controlled. Ad26.COV2.S was administered intramuscularly at 5 x 10^10 or 1 x 10^11 viral particles, either as a single shot or as two shots given 56 days apart. TCRbeta repertoire sequencing was used to assess the specificity and breadth of SARS-CoV-2-reactive T cell receptors after Ad26.COV2.S vaccination. The TCR-sequenced set comprised about 32 samples: some 19 Ad26.COV2.S vaccine recipients, 5 placebo recipients and 8 SARS-CoV-2 convalescent individuals. Trial participants were randomized into five groups of five, in which low-dose or high-dose Ad26.COV2.S was given once or twice, or placebo was given on both occasions. Throughout the experiments and outcome assessment, investigators stayed blinded to trial group allocation. Summary of the overall study and its limitations: Vaccine and placebo recipients had similar non-spike TCR breadth, a finding consistent with the vaccine containing only spike. Ad26.COV2.S recipients had higher spike-specific TCR breadth than placebo recipients (P = 0.0014). The authors noted that total T cell responses may have been underestimated by the TCR breadth and depth analyses. Substantial breadth of spike-specific CD8+ and CD4+ T cell responses was reported after vaccination. The study was not powered to compare responses between vaccine doses or regimens.

The immunoSEQ Assay was used to sequence TCRbeta CDR3 regions. After extraction, genomic DNA underwent amplification by bias-controlled multiplex PCR, followed by high-throughput sequencing. Regarding the original processing steps: To quantify the absolute abundance of every unique TCRbeta CDR3 region, sequences were collapsed and filtered. T cell fraction was estimated by normalizing TCRbeta template counts to usable DNA, with usable DNA measured through amplification of reference genes found in all nucleated cells. Repertoire TCRs were annotated as SARS-CoV-2-specific when V gene, CDR3 amino acid sequence and J gene were exactly matched to a known reactive TCR set. The reference SARS-CoV-2 TCR set came from MIRA and was filtered for enrichment in COVID-19-positive ImmuneCODE repertoires, removing public or cross-reactive TCRs. Using the MIRA antigens, annotated TCRs were further analysed by specific ORF or by position within an ORF. Breadth was defined as annotated unique rearrangements over total unique productive rearrangements; depth was the summed frequency of those rearrangements. Two-sided Wilcoxon rank-sum tests were applied when comparing TCR breadth between groups. The table comes from immuneACCESS by way of TCRdb, which keeps in-frame sequences with V and J called. Part of the clones is missing from these tables; in studies checked, under half for an unresolved V gene and the rest for unknown reasons. V, J and clone size derive from that table, while D and trimming were established from the DNA sequence. The sample table holds roughly 700,000 clones, of which approximately 88% were seen once. The ten largest make up over 1.3% of the sample.

This specimen's treatment or condition label, per the study, means: around 19 received Ad26.COV2.S at low or high dose, single or two shots; about 5 received placebo; per-sample allocation not given. For vaccine and placebo recipients, repertoires were sequenced using samples collected on day 63 after the first injection. In Cohort 1b, about 27 adults aged 18-55 years were enrolled at a single site in Boston, USA, between 29 July and 7 August 2020. As a vaccine, Ad26.COV2.S was a replication-incompetent adenovirus type 26 vector that expressed a prefusion-stabilized SARS-CoV-2 spike protein derived from the original Wuhan strain. On this clone itself: Its recognized antigen is unknown. Within one base of it there is no much larger clone, and no base qualities were kept.

From the cysteine through the phenylalanine, the CDR3 covers 11 amino acids. Left in the record is the CDR3 DNA by itself, 33 bases read in frame from the first base. The V end loses 3 bases and the J end loses 8 bases, and a stretch of 10 bases separates them. The germline V gene (reference sequence) gives CDR1 as DFQATT and CDR2 as SNEGSKA. The sequence derives from a person between 18 and 59 years old who received the Ad26.COV2.S COVID-19 vaccine or a placebo. The sample here was peripheral blood, taken in a trial of Ad26.COV2.S vaccine versus placebo. In this chain, TRBV20-1 is recombined with TRBJ1-1; no D gene call is confident. In nucleotide form, the sequence is TGCAGTGCTAGCCCCGAGATCGAAGCTTTCTTT. It specifies CSASPEIEAFF.